Reported below is one TCR beta chain. This sample is part of a study of blood T cell repertoires in COVID-19. Clones were read by immunoSEQ multiplex PCR, and TCRdb kept only the in-frame ones, dropping some. The sample has 150,000 to 200,000 clones; just over 85% are singletons. The CDR3 is made up of 15 amino acids. Unmatched junction bases numbered 6, after V lost 0 bases and J lost 4 bases. Germline V gene data show CDR1 as GTSNPN and CDR2 as SVGIG (reference sequence). The clonotype was recovered from a man in his sixties with acute or convalescent COVID-19. Sequences were obtained from peripheral blood. V usage is TRBV30 and J usage is TRBJ1-5; TRBD1 matches at 7 bases. CDR3 amino acids: CAWSVRGRGNQPQHF. CDR3 in DNA: TGTGCCTGGAGTGTAAGGGGGCGCGGGAATCAGCCCCAGCATTTT.